Each of the 21 T cell receptor beta chains below was sequenced from the same sample in a study of blood T cell repertoires in COVID-19. Generated by immunoSEQ multiplex PCR, the TCRdb table keeps only in-frame clones and is missing some. The sample holds 250,000 or so clones; roughly 80% are singletons and the top ten take roughly 10%. The sequenced sample was peripheral blood. These TCRs come from an elderly man with acute or convalescent COVID-19.

The chain joins TRBV3-1 (or the pseudogene TRBV3-2) to TRBJ2-2, with D uncertain. The germline V gene encodes CDR1 LGHDT and CDR2 YNNKEL (reference sequence). The CDR3 extends over 15 amino acids. Trimming removed 0 bases at V and 1 base at J, with 6 bases between. The chain's CDR3 is CASSQDSKNTGELFF. The CDR3 DNA is TGTGCCAGCAGCCAAGATTCCAAGAACACCGGGGAGCTGTTTTTT.

This clone was observed a single time. CDR3 in DNA: TGTGCCAGTAGTACTAGCGGGAAGTACGAGCAGTACTTC. It yields the protein CASSTSGKYEQYF. This sequence joins TRBV19 and TRBJ2-7; 9 bases fit TRBD2. This CDR3 is built from 13 residues. Looked up from germline, CDR1 is LNHDA and CDR2 is SQIVND (reference sequence). V was clipped by 4 bases and J by 4 bases; unmatched bases: 2.

The CDR3 region is CASSAKEYTEAFF. The CDR3 nucleotides read TGCGCCAGCAGCGCAAAGGAGTACACTGAAGCTTTCTTT. The chain combines TRBV10-2 with TRBJ1-1; D call uncertain. CDR1 is WSHSY, CDR2 SAAADI, per germline. This CDR3 has 13 residues. Trimming removed 6 bases from V and 3 bases from J, with 11 bases in between.

V usage is TRBV5-1 and J usage is TRBJ1-3; TRBD1 is a possible D gene (5 bases). V lost 0 bases and J lost 8, with 12 bases in between. CDR3 length equals 14 residues. Germline V lookup: CDR1 SGHRS, CDR2 YFSETQ. The CDR3 loop reads CASSLGPGLDTIYF. The CDR3 DNA reads as TGCGCCAGCAGCTTGGGTCCAGGGTTAGACACCATATATTTT.

The J gene is TRBJ1-5, the V gene TRBV2; 9 bases align to TRBD1. The CDR3 consists of 15 residues. Germline V gene data show CDR1 as SNHLY and CDR2 as FYNNEI. V was clipped by 5 bases and J by 7 bases; unmatched bases: 9. The CDR3 coding sequence is TGTGCCAGCAGTTTACAGGGGGCGCCGGGGCAGCCCCAGCATTTT. Protein product: CASSLQGAPGQPQHF.

This chain joins TRBV28 and TRBJ1-1; D not resolved. Deletions cut 9 bases from V and 0 bases from J, with 8 bases between. This CDR3 is 12 amino acids long. CDR1 and CDR2 (germline): MDHEN, SYDVKM. The CDR3 bases are TGTGCCAGTTCACATATGAACACTGAAGCTTTCTTT. Its protein product is CASSHMNTEAFF. The full variable domain, its missing parts supplied by reference TRBV28 and TRBJ1-1, is DVKVTQSSRYLVKRTGEKVFLECVQDMDHENMFWYRQDPGLGLRLIYFSYDVKMKEKGDIPEGYSVSREKKERFSLILESASTNQTSMYLCASSHMNTEAFFGQGTRLTVV.

V and J are TRBV19 and TRBJ1-3, with D possibly TRBD1 on 5 matching bases. From germline, CDR1 is LNHDA and CDR2 SQIVND (reference sequence). The CDR3 is 15 residues long. V was clipped by 9 bases and J by 0 bases, with 15 bases between them. The CDR3, as DNA: TGTGCCAGCCAGATGGGGCACGGCTCTGGAAACACCATATATTTT. Encoded protein: CASQMGHGSGNTIYF.

The chain recombines TRBV19 with TRBJ1-3; D is uncertain. The CDR3 totals 13 residues. V dropped 5 bases and J dropped 0 bases, with 5 bases sitting between them. Germline V gene sequence: CDR1 LNHDA, CDR2 SQIVND (reference sequence). CDR3 nucleotides: TGTGCCAGTAGTGCGGACTCTGGAAACACCATATATTTT. Translated: CASSADSGNTIYF.

This sequence joins TRBV27 and TRBJ2-7; TRBD1 agrees at 7 bases. This CDR3 spans 16 amino acids. Germline V gene data show CDR1 as MNHEY and CDR2 as SMNVEV (reference sequence). Trimming at V came to 1 base and at J to 1 base, leaving 7 bases not matched to a gene. As DNA, the CDR3 is TGTGCCAGCAGTTTATACCCCCAGGGGGTATCCTACGAGCAGTACTTC. It codes for CASSLYPQGVSYEQYF.

This chain uses TRBV7-2 with TRBJ2-5, with D possibly being TRBD1 (5 bases). The germline V gene encodes CDR1 SGHTA and CDR2 FQGNSA. The CDR3 contains 15 residues. The V end was cut by 1 base, the J end by 4 bases, with 13 bases between. CDR3 amino acids: CASSLEELRGETQYF. CDR3 DNA sequence: TGTGCCAGCAGCTTAGAAGAGTTAAGGGGAGAGACCCAGTACTTC.

The rearrangement joins TRBV12-5 to TRBJ1-5; D unresolved. Between the trimmed V and J ends, which lost 1 base and 7 bases, there was a span of 5 bases. This CDR3 is built from 12 residues. The germline CDR1 and CDR2 sequences are LGHNT and FRNRAP. The CDR3, as DNA: TGTGCTAGTGGTTTGGGGAGGCAGCCCCAGCATTTT. Translating it yields CASGLGRQPQHF.

The V call is TRBV18, the J call TRBJ2-7; 7 bases map to TRBD2. V trimming: 3 bases; J trimming: 0 bases; junction bases outside the gene matches: 5. CDR3 length: 15 amino acids. Germline V gene sequence: CDR1 KGHSH, CDR2 LQKENI. The DNA of the CDR3 is TGTGCCAGCTCACCGTCCCAGCGGGACTCCTACGAGCAGTACTTC. Translated, it gives CASSPSQRDSYEQYF.

This clone was observed once. The V and J genes are TRBV2 and TRBJ1-1; maybe TRBD1 (5 bases). CDR3 length: 15 amino acids. CDR1 SNHLY and CDR2 FYNNEI come from the germline V gene. Trimming removed 3 bases at V and 4 bases at J, with 15 bases between. The CDR3 loop reads CASSEGGARGTEAFF. CDR3 sequence (DNA): TGTGCCAGCAGTGAGGGTGGGGCTAGGGGCACTGAAGCTTTCTTT.

The CDR3 spells CASSLEGARNYEQYF. CDR3 DNA: TGTGCCAGCAGCTTAGAGGGGGCACGCAACTACGAGCAGTACTTC. The V call is TRBV7-8, the J call TRBJ2-7; 7 positions match TRBD1. Germline CDR1 and CDR2: SGHVS and FQNEAQ. The CDR3 runs 15 residues. J gave up 3 bases and V 1 base, and 6 bases lay outside the gene matches.

V and J are TRBV6-2 or TRBV6-3 and TRBJ1-4; 9 nucleotides line up with TRBD1. Looked up from germline, CDR1 is MNHEY and CDR2 is SVGEGT. CDR3 size: 15 residues. The trim removed 0 bases at V and 8 bases at J, leaving 4 bases unmatched. The CDR3 here is CASSYSGQGQEKLFF. The CDR3, as DNA: TGTGCCAGCAGTTACTCCGGACAGGGGCAAGAAAAACTGTTTTTT.

The CDR3 here is CASSQGSSTDTQYF. Written as DNA, the CDR3 is TGTGCCAGCAGCCAAGGTTCTAGCACAGATACGCAGTATTTT. The chain links TRBV4-2 to TRBJ2-3; D gene uncertain. Between the trimmed V and J ends, which lost 1 base and 0 bases, there was a span of 5 bases. From germline, CDR1 is LGHNA and CDR2 YNFKEQ. The CDR3 extends over 14 amino acids.

The rearrangement uses TRBV20-1 and TRBJ2-5, with 9 bases lining up with TRBD1. J gave up 4 bases and V 3 bases, and 9 bases lay outside the gene matches. Germline assignment: CDR1 DFQATT and CDR2 SNEGSKA (reference sequence). The CDR3 covers 15 residues. The CDR3 sequence is CSASPGQGLVETQYF. DNA for the CDR3: TGCAGTGCTAGTCCGGGACAGGGTCTAGTAGAGACCCAGTACTTC.

This clone has at least ten counts. The V and J genes are TRBV24-1 and TRBJ2-7, with TRBD1 matching over 7 bases. The CDR3 consists of 16 residues. V was clipped by 2 bases and J by 3 bases; unmatched bases: 9. Germline V gives CDR1 KGHDR, CDR2 SFDVKD. The CDR3 bases are TGTGCCACCAGTGATTCCCAACAGGGGAAGATCTACGAGCAGTACTTC. Its protein product is CATSDSQQGKIYEQYF.

The chain carries TRBV6-5 and TRBJ2-7, with D possibly matching TRBD2 (5 bases). The V end was cut by 5 bases, the J end by 4 bases, with 12 bases between. Germline CDR1 and CDR2: MNHEY and SVGAGI. This CDR3 is 13 amino acids long. The CDR3 DNA follows: TGTGCCAGCAGTACGCCGGGATCTTACGAGCAGTACTTC. Amino acid sequence: CASSTPGSYEQYF.

The chain couples TRBV7-9 to TRBJ1-4, with D possibly TRBD1 on 6 matching bases. V was pared by 8 bases and J by 2 bases, with 9 bases between. Germline CDR1 reads SEHNR; CDR2 reads FQNEAQ (reference sequence). The CDR3 has 13 amino acids. The CDR3 DNA reads TGTGCCAGCCTACAGGGCACTAATGAAAAACTGTTTTTT. Translating it yields CASLQGTNEKLFF.

The chain couples TRBV5-1 to TRBJ1-5, with D perhaps TRBD1 (6 bases). The CDR3 consists of 14 residues. Germline lookup yields CDR1 SGHRS and CDR2 YFSETQ. Trimming took 3 bases from V and 2 from J, leaving 9 bases between them. CDR3 nucleotides: TGCGCCAGCAGCTCGGACAGTCGCAATCAGCCCCAGCATTTT. Protein sequence: CASSSDSRNQPQHF.